The rows below give T cell receptor beta chains drawn from one sample of a study of cytomegalovirus exposure and HLA in healthy donors. Assay: immunoSEQ multiplex PCR; the TCRdb copy retains only in-frame clones and omits some. The data show more than 150,000 clones, about 77% seen once. The source material was PBMCs. The receptors stem from a woman in her twenties or thirties in good health and CMV-seropositive. Both conserved end residues are part of each CDR3. The D gene is left open where the match is weak. Not all rows give a size; the values are once, few, many and, for expanded clones, a class.

CDR3aa: CASSVELAGGDEQFF; CDR3nt: TGTGCCAGCAGCGTTGAGCTAGCGGGGGGCGATGAGCAGTTCTTC; j_gene: TRBJ2-1; v_gene: TRBV9; abundance: NA; d_gene: TRBD2
CDR3aa: CASSAAGGPNEKLFF; CDR3nt: TGTGCCAGCAGTGCTGCCGGGGGTCCTAATGAAAAACTGTTTTTT; j_gene: TRBJ1-4; v_gene: TRBV25-1; abundance: few; d_gene: NA
CDR3aa: CASSLAVGVTGELFF; CDR3nt: TGTGCCAGCAGCTTAGCCGTGGGCGTCACCGGGGAGCTGTTTTTT; j_gene: TRBJ2-2; v_gene: TRBV7-8; abundance: NA; d_gene: NA
CDR3aa: CASSSFFRQGGLVYGYTF; CDR3nt: TGTGCCAGCAGCTCGTTTTTTCGACAGGGGGGGTTGGTCTATGGCTACACCTTC; j_gene: TRBJ1-2; v_gene: TRBV5-6; abundance: NA; d_gene: TRBD1
CDR3aa: CASSFGTGAYEQYF; CDR3nt: TGTGCCAGCAGCTTCGGGACAGGGGCCTACGAGCAGTACTTC; j_gene: TRBJ2-7; v_gene: TRBV7-6; abundance: NA; d_gene: TRBD1
CDR3aa: CASSYSGGGNQPQHF; CDR3nt: TGTGCCAGCAGTTACTCAGGAGGAGGTAATCAGCCCCAGCATTTT; j_gene: TRBJ1-5; v_gene: TRBV6-5; abundance: NA; d_gene: NA
CDR3aa: CASSLPRLAGPYEQYF; CDR3nt: TGTGCCAGCAGCTTACCTAGACTAGCGGGCCCCTACGAGCAGTACTTC; j_gene: TRBJ2-7; v_gene: TRBV7-2; abundance: few; d_gene: TRBD2
CDR3aa: CASLEGQYTGELFF; CDR3nt: TGTGCCAGCCTCGAGGGACAGTACACCGGGGAGCTGTTTTTT; j_gene: TRBJ2-2; v_gene: TRBV7-9; abundance: NA; d_gene: TRBD1
CDR3aa: CASSKRTGREGETQYF; CDR3nt: TGTGCCAGCAGTAAAAGGACAGGAAGGGAAGGGGAGACCCAGTACTTC; j_gene: TRBJ2-5; v_gene: TRBV27; abundance: NA; d_gene: TRBD1
CDR3aa: CASSYRGPNTGELFF; CDR3nt: TGTGCCAGCAGTTACAGGGGGCCGAACACCGGGGAGCTGTTTTTT; j_gene: TRBJ2-2; v_gene: TRBV6-6; abundance: NA; d_gene: TRBD1
CDR3aa: CASSRTVTSGNTIYF; CDR3nt: TGTGCCAGCAGCCGGACGGTCACTAGTGGAAACACCATATATTTT; j_gene: TRBJ1-3; v_gene: TRBV2; abundance: once; d_gene: NA
CDR3aa: CASSAWRGLAGSDTQYF; CDR3nt: TGTGCCAGCAGTGCTTGGCGGGGACTAGCGGGGTCAGATACGCAGTATTTT; j_gene: TRBJ2-3; v_gene: TRBV6-1; abundance: NA; d_gene: TRBD2
CDR3aa: CASSQRGQGDGYTF; CDR3nt: TGCGCCAGCAGCCAAAGGGGACAGGGGGACGGCTACACCTTC; j_gene: TRBJ1-2; v_gene: TRBV4-3; abundance: few; d_gene: TRBD1
CDR3aa: CASVQGGNTIYF; CDR3nt: TGTGCCAGTGTACAGGGAGGAAACACCATATATTTT; j_gene: TRBJ1-3; v_gene: TRBV19; abundance: NA; d_gene: NA
CDR3aa: CASSLEEDTEAFF; CDR3nt: TGTGCCAGCAGCTTGGAGGAGGACACTGAAGCTTTCTTT; j_gene: TRBJ1-1; v_gene: TRBV7-9; abundance: NA; d_gene: NA
CDR3aa: CASSPATTVTGELFF; CDR3nt: TGTGCCAGCAGTCCAGCGACTACCGTCACCGGGGAGCTGTTTTTT; j_gene: TRBJ2-2; v_gene: TRBV7-9; abundance: NA; d_gene: NA
CDR3aa: CASTWTESSYEQYF; CDR3nt: TGCGCCAGCACCTGGACAGAGAGCTCCTACGAGCAGTACTTC; j_gene: TRBJ2-7; v_gene: TRBV4-1; abundance: NA; d_gene: NA
CDR3aa: CASSSSGRYEQYF; CDR3nt: TGTGCCAGCAGTTCCAGCGGGAGGTACGAGCAGTACTTC; j_gene: TRBJ2-7; v_gene: TRBV6-6; abundance: few; d_gene: TRBD2
CDR3aa: CASIARTRQSWEAFF; CDR3nt: TGTGCCAGTATCGCGCGGACACGCCAAAGTTGGGAAGCTTTCTTT; j_gene: TRBJ1-1; v_gene: TRBV19; abundance: NA; d_gene: NA
CDR3aa: CASSPPGLRGYTF; CDR3nt: TGTGCCAGCAGCCCCCCCGGGTTGCGTGGCTACACCTTC; j_gene: TRBJ1-2; v_gene: TRBV7-2; abundance: NA; d_gene: NA
CDR3aa: CAISDRGRTEAFF; CDR3nt: TGTGCCATTTCGGACAGGGGACGTACTGAAGCTTTCTTT; j_gene: TRBJ1-1; v_gene: TRBV10-3; abundance: NA; d_gene: TRBD1
CDR3aa: CASRSGGPHEKLFF; CDR3nt: TGTGCCAGCAGGTCAGGGGGCCCACATGAAAAACTGTTTTTT; j_gene: TRBJ1-4; v_gene: TRBV6-5; abundance: NA; d_gene: TRBD1
CDR3aa: CASSPGTLNTEAFF; CDR3nt: TGTGCCAGCAGTCCCGGGACATTGAACACTGAAGCTTTCTTT; j_gene: TRBJ1-1; v_gene: TRBV6-5; abundance: NA; d_gene: NA
CDR3aa: CAIRNSGENNEQFF; CDR3nt: TGTGCCATTCGGAATAGCGGGGAAAACAATGAGCAGTTCTTC; j_gene: TRBJ2-1; v_gene: TRBV10-3; abundance: NA; d_gene: TRBD2
CDR3aa: CATGSGTNEKLFF; CDR3nt: TGTGCCACCGGTTCAGGGACTAATGAAAAACTGTTTTTT; j_gene: TRBJ1-4; v_gene: TRBV6-1; abundance: NA; d_gene: NA
CDR3aa: CASKPGQGSHEQFF; CDR3nt: TGCGCCAGCAAACCGGGACAGGGTTCGCATGAGCAGTTCTTC; j_gene: TRBJ2-1; v_gene: TRBV5-1; abundance: NA; d_gene: TRBD1
CDR3aa: CASSRLTDTGELFF; CDR3nt: TGCGCCAGCAGCCGATTAACAGATACCGGGGAGCTGTTTTTT; j_gene: TRBJ2-2; v_gene: TRBV5-1; abundance: NA; d_gene: NA
CDR3aa: CAISGGTEQYF; CDR3nt: TGTGCCATCAGTGGGGGCACGGAGCAGTACTTC; j_gene: TRBJ2-5; v_gene: TRBV10-3; abundance: NA; d_gene: NA
CDR3aa: CASNEATGTSGSPPRAVTF; CDR3nt: TGTGCCAGCAATGAAGCGACCGGGACTAGCGGGAGCCCACCCAGAGCAGTGACCTTC; j_gene: TRBJ2-7; v_gene: TRBV6-1; abundance: NA; d_gene: TRBD2
CDR3aa: CATTSSGGTGLMGYGYTF; CDR3nt: TGTGCCACGACCTCATCCGGGGGGACAGGTCTGATGGGCTATGGCTACACCTTC; j_gene: TRBJ1-2; v_gene: TRBV10-3; abundance: NA; d_gene: TRBD1
CDR3aa: CASSLSGSTDTQYF; CDR3nt: TGTGCTAGCAGCTTAAGTGGTAGTACAGATACGCAGTATTTT; j_gene: TRBJ2-3; v_gene: TRBV7-7; abundance: NA; d_gene: NA
CDR3aa: CASSLAGTGETEAFF; CDR3nt: TGCGCCAGCAGCTTGGCGGGGACAGGGGAGACTGAAGCTTTCTTT; j_gene: TRBJ1-1; v_gene: TRBV5-1; abundance: NA; d_gene: TRBD1
CDR3aa: CASGPEGNEKLFF; CDR3nt: TGTGCCAGCGGGCCGGAGGGGAATGAAAAACTGTTTTTT; j_gene: TRBJ1-4; v_gene: TRBV6-5; abundance: NA; d_gene: NA
CDR3aa: CASSRLLAGVQQYF; CDR3nt: TGTGCCAGCAGCCGACTACTAGCGGGAGTGCAGCAGTACTTC; j_gene: TRBJ2-7; v_gene: TRBV7-9; abundance: NA; d_gene: TRBD2
CDR3aa: CASSHDQSGGGQFF; CDR3nt: TGTGCCAGCAGCCATGACCAGAGCGGGGGCGGGCAGTTCTTC; j_gene: TRBJ2-1; v_gene: TRBV4-2; abundance: once; d_gene: TRBD2
CDR3aa: CATLAGAYEQYF; CDR3nt: TGTGCCACCCTAGCGGGAGCCTACGAGCAGTACTTC; j_gene: TRBJ2-7; v_gene: TRBV7-9; abundance: few; d_gene: TRBD2
CDR3aa: CASRRRRMNNEQFF; CDR3nt: TGTGCCAGCAGAAGGAGGCGGATGAACAATGAGCAGTTCTTC; j_gene: TRBJ2-1; v_gene: TRBV6-1; abundance: NA; d_gene: NA
CDR3aa: CASRATGSSYEQYF; CDR3nt: TGTGCCAGCAGGGCAACAGGGAGCTCCTACGAGCAGTACTTC; j_gene: TRBJ2-7; v_gene: TRBV6-5; abundance: NA; d_gene: NA
CDR3aa: CARRGPNLFIAFF; CDR3nt: TGTGCCAGAAGGGGGCCCAATTTGTTTATAGCTTTCTTT; j_gene: TRBJ1-1; v_gene: TRBV25-1; abundance: NA; d_gene: TRBD1
CDR3aa: CASTPLSGISYEQYF; CDR3nt: TGTGCCAGCACCCCCTTAAGCGGGATCTCCTACGAGCAGTACTTC; j_gene: TRBJ2-7; v_gene: TRBV7-9; abundance: NA; d_gene: TRBD2
CDR3aa: CATSGGWTGLTEAFF; CDR3nt: TGTGCCACCAGCGGAGGTTGGACAGGGTTGACTGAAGCTTTCTTT; j_gene: TRBJ1-1; v_gene: TRBV15; abundance: NA; d_gene: TRBD1
CDR3aa: CASSFPPPNGRGGMNTEAFF; CDR3nt: TGTGCCAGCAGCTTCCCCCCACCGAATGGCCGGGGGGGGATGAACACTGAAGCTTTCTTT; j_gene: TRBJ1-1; v_gene: TRBV5-4; abundance: NA; d_gene: NA
CDR3aa: CATSRAVPSQGGYTF; CDR3nt: TGTGCCACCAGCAGAGCCGTGCCATCCCAGGGAGGCTACACCTTC; j_gene: TRBJ1-2; v_gene: TRBV15; abundance: NA; d_gene: NA
CDR3aa: CASSARDRGRNEQFF; CDR3nt: TGTGCCAGCAGCGCCCGGGACAGGGGGCGCAATGAGCAGTTCTTC; j_gene: TRBJ2-1; v_gene: TRBV6-1; abundance: few; d_gene: TRBD1
CDR3aa: CASSSWTSTDTQYF; CDR3nt: TGTGCCAGCAGCTCGTGGACTAGCACAGATACGCAGTATTTT; j_gene: TRBJ2-3; v_gene: TRBV5-6; abundance: once; d_gene: NA
CDR3aa: CASSPSSSGEETQYF; CDR3nt: TGTGCCAGCAGTCCCTCATCTAGCGGGGAAGAGACCCAGTACTTC; j_gene: TRBJ2-5; v_gene: TRBV28; abundance: NA; d_gene: TRBD2
CDR3aa: CASSLALAKNIQYF; CDR3nt: TGTGCCAGCAGCTTGGCTTTAGCCAAAAACATTCAGTACTTC; j_gene: TRBJ2-4; v_gene: TRBV7-2; abundance: NA; d_gene: NA
CDR3aa: CASSSEANTEAFF; CDR3nt: TGTGCCAGCAGCTCCGAAGCGAACACTGAAGCTTTCTTT; j_gene: TRBJ1-1; v_gene: TRBV5-4; abundance: NA; d_gene: NA
CDR3aa: CASRANQRGGTDTQYF; CDR3nt: TGTGCCAGTAGAGCTAACCAGCGGGGGGGCACAGATACGCAGTATTTT; j_gene: TRBJ2-3; v_gene: TRBV19; abundance: NA; d_gene: TRBD2
CDR3aa: CASRPRQGASTEAFF; CDR3nt: TGTGCCAGCAGACCCAGACAGGGGGCCAGCACTGAAGCTTTCTTT; j_gene: TRBJ1-1; v_gene: TRBV2; abundance: NA; d_gene: TRBD1
CDR3aa: CASSQSGRTDTQYF; CDR3nt: TGTGCCAGCAGTCAAAGCGGGAGGACGGATACGCAGTATTTT; j_gene: TRBJ2-3; v_gene: TRBV2; abundance: NA; d_gene: TRBD2
CDR3aa: CASSATGEFTGELFF; CDR3nt: TGTGCCAGCAGCGCAACAGGGGAGTTCACCGGGGAGCTGTTTTTT; j_gene: TRBJ2-2; v_gene: TRBV6-6; abundance: NA; d_gene: TRBD1
CDR3aa: CASSQPGDSNQPQHF; CDR3nt: TGCGCCAGCAGCCAACCAGGGGACAGCAATCAGCCCCAGCATTTT; j_gene: TRBJ1-5; v_gene: TRBV4-1; abundance: NA; d_gene: NA